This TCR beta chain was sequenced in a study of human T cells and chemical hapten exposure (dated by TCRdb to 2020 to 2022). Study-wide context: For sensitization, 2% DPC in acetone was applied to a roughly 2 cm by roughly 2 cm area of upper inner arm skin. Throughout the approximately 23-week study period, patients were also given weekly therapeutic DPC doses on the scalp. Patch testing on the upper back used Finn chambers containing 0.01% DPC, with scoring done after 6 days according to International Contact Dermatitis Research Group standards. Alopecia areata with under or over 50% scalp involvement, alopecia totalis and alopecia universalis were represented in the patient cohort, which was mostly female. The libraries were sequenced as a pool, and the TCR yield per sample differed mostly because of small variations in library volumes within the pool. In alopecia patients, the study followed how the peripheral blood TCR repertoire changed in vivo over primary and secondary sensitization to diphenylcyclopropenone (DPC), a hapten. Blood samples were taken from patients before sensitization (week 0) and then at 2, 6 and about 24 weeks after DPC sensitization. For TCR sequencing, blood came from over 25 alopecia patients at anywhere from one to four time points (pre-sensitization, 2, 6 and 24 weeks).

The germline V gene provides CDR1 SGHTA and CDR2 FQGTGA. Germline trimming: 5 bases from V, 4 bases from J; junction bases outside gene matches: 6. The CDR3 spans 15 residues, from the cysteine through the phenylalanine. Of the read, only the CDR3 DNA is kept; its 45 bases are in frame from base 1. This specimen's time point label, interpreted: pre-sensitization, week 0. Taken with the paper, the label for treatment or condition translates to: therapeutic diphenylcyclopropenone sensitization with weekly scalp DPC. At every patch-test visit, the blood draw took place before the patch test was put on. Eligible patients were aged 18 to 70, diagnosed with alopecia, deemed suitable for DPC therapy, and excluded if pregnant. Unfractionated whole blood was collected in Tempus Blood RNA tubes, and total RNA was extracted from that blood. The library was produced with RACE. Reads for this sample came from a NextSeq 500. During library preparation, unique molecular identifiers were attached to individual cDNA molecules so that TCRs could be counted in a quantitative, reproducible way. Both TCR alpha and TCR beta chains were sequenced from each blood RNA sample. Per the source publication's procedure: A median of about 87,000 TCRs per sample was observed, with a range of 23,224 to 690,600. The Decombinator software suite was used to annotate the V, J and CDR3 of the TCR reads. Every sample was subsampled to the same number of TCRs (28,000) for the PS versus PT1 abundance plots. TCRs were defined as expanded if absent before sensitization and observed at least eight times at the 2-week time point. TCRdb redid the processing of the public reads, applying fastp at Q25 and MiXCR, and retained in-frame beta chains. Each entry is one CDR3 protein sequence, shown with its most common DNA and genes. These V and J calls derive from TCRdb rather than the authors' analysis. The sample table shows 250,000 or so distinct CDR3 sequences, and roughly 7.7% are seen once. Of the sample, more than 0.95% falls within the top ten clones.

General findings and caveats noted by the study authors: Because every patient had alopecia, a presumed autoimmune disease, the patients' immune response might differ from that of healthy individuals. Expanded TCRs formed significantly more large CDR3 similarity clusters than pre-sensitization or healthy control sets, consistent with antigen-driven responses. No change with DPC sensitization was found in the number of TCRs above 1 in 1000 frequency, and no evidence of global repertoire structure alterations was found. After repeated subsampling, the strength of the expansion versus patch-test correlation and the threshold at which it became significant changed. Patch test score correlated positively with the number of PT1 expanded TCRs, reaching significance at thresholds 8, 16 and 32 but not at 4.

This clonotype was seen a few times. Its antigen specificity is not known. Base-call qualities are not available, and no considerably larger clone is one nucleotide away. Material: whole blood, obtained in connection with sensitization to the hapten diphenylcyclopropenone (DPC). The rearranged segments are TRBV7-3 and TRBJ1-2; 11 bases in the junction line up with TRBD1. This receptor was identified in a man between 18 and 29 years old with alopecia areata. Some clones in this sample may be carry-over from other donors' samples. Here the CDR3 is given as CASSPGTGGIYGYTF. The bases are TGTGCCAGCAGCCCGGGGACAGGGGGGATCTATGGCTACACCTTC.